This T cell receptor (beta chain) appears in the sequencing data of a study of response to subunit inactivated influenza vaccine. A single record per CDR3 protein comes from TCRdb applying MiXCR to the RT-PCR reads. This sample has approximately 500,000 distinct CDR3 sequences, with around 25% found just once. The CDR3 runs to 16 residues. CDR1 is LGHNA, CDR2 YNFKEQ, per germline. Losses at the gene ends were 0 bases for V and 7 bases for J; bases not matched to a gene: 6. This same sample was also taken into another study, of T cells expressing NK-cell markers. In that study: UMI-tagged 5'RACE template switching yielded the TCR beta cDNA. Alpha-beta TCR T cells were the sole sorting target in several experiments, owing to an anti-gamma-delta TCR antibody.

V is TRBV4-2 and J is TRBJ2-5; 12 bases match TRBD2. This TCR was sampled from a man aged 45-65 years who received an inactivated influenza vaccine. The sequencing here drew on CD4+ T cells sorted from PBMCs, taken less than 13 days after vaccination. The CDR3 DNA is TGTGCCAGCAGCCAAGAGGCTAGCGGGAGGGTGGTGACCCAGTACTTC. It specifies CASSQEASGRVVTQYF.